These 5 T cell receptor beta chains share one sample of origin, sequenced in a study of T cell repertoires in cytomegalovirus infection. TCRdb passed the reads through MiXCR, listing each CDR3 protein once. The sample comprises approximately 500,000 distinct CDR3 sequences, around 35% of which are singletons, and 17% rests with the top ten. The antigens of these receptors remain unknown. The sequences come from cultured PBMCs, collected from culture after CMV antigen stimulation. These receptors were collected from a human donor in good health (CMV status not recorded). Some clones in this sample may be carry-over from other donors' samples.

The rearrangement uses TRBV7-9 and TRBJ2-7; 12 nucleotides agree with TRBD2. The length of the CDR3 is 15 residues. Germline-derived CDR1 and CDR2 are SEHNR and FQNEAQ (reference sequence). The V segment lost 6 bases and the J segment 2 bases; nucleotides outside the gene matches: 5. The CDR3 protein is CASRTGTSGPYEQYV. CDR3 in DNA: TGTGCCAGCAGAACCGGGACTAGCGGGCCCTACGAGCAGTACGTC.

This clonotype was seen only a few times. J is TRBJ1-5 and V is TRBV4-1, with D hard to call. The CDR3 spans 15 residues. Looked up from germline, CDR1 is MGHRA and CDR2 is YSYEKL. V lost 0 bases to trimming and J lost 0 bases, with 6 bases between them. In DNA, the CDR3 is TGCGCCAGCAGCCAAGAATACCATAGCAATCAGCCCCAGCATTTT. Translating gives CASSQEYHSNQPQHF.

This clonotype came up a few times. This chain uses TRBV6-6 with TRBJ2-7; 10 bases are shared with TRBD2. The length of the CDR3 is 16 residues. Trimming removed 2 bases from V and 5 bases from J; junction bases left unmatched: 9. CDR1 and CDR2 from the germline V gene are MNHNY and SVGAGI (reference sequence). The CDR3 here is CASSYKGSGRADEQYF. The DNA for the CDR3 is TGTGCCAGCAGTTACAAAGGAAGCGGGAGGGCCGACGAGCAGTACTTC.

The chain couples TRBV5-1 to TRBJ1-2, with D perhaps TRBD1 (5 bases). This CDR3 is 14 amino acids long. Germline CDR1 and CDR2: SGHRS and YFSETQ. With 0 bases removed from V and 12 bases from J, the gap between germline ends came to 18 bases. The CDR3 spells CASSLGQGNNGHTF. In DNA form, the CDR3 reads TGCGCCAGCAGCTTGGGGCAGGGAAATAACGGTCACACCTTC.

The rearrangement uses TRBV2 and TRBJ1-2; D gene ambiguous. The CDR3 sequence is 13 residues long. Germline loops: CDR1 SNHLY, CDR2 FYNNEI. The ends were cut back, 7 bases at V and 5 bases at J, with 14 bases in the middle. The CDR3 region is CASNPGAPYGYTF. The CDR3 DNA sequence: TGTGCCAGCAACCCCGGAGCCCCGTATGGCTACACCTTC.